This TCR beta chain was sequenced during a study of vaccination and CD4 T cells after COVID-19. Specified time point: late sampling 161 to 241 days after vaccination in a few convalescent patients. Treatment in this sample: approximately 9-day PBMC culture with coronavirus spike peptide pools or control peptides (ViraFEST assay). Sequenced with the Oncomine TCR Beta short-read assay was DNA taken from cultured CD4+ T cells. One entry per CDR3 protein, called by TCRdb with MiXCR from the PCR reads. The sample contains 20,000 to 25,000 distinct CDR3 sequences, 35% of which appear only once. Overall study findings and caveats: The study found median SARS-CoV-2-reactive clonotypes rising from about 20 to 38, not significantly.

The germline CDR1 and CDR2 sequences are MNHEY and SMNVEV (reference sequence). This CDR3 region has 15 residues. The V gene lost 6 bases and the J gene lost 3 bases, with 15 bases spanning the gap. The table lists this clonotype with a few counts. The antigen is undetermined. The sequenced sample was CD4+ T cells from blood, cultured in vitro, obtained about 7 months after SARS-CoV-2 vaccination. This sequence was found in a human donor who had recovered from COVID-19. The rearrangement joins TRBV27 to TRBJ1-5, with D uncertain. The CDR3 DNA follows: TGTGCCAGCAGGAGTTTAGAACAGAACAATCAGCCCCAGCATTTT. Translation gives CASRSLEQNNQPQHF.